These 17 T cell receptor beta chains originate from one sample sequenced in a study of beta chain features in type 1 diabetes. The sequenced template was cDNA made from the entire isolated RNA. The protocol was immunoSEQ multiplex PCR, while the TCRdb copy is restricted to in-frame clones and leaves out a portion. The sample holds some 900,000 clones, 17% seen once. Source material: naive CD4+ T cells from blood. The receptors here all came from a woman aged 18-30 years in good health.

This clone came up a few times. The rearrangement links TRBV19 to TRBJ1-5, with D maybe TRBD1 (5 bases). V lost 9 bases and J 4 bases, leaving 13 bases between the germline ends. The CDR3 covers 13 residues. Germline V gene lookup returns CDR1 LNHDA and CDR2 SQIVND (reference sequence). The CDR3 reads CASNRGRNQPQHF. CDR3 DNA: TGTGCCAGCAATAGGGGACGGAATCAGCCCCAGCATTTT.

Only a few counts were recorded for this clone. Relative to the germline gene, one junction end is altered; a read error may explain this. This chain connects TRBV20-1 to TRBJ2-7; no clear D. The CDR3 spans 11 residues. CDR1 and CDR2 from the germline V gene are DFQATT and SNEGSKA (reference sequence). In nucleotides, the CDR3 is TGCAGTCCTAGAGTGTCCTACGAGCAGTACTTC. The encoded protein is CSPRVSYEQYF.

The chain recombines TRBV15 with TRBJ2-5, with 7 nucleotides matching TRBD1. The CDR3 extends over 14 amino acids. The junction had 5 bases not matched to a gene; V was cut back by 3 bases and J by 4 bases. Looked up from germline, CDR1 is LNHNV and CDR2 is YYDKDF (reference sequence). CDR3 in amino acids: CATSSYRGAETQYF. As DNA, the CDR3 is TGTGCCACCAGCAGTTACAGGGGCGCAGAGACCCAGTACTTC.

On this clone: Within the sample, other DNA sequences also encode this same CDR3. The rearrangement uses TRBV4-3 and TRBJ2-3; 11 bases agree with TRBD2. Germline CDR1 is LGHNA and CDR2 is YSLEER. The CDR3 is 15 residues long. V shed 4 bases, J shed 0 bases, and the junction held 0 bases outside the gene matches. The CDR3 spells CASSRLAGSTDTQYF. DNA for the CDR3: TGCGCCAGCAGCCGACTAGCGGGAAGCACAGATACGCAGTATTTT.

In the case of this clone: An end of the junction differs from the germline gene, which may be a read error. The rearrangement joins TRBV5-5 to TRBJ2-6; D unresolved. The CDR3 totals 16 residues. Germline loops: CDR1 SGHKS, CDR2 YYEKEE (reference sequence). The CDR3: CASSQEWGSGANVLTF. The CDR3 DNA follows: TGCGCCAGCAGCCAAGAGTGGGGCTCTGGGGCCAACGTCCTGACTTTC.

This chain uses TRBV28 with TRBJ2-1; 9 bases are a match to TRBD2. Germline CDR1 reads MDHEN; CDR2 reads SYDVKM. V lost 5 bases, J lost 3 bases, and 5 bases stayed unmatched. The CDR3 runs 15 residues. The CDR3 region is CASSSTSGFYNEQFF. CDR3 in DNA: TGTGCCAGCAGTAGTACTAGCGGGTTCTACAATGAGCAGTTCTTC.

The chain employs TRBV5-1 and TRBJ2-1; 9 bases are a match to TRBD2. V shed 0 bases and J 1 base; nucleotides not matched to a gene: 8. The CDR3 totals 18 residues. Germline lookup yields CDR1 SGHRS and CDR2 YFSETQ. The CDR3 loop is CASSLAVTSGQSYNEQFF. Written as DNA, the CDR3 is TGCGCCAGCAGCTTGGCCGTCACTAGCGGGCAGTCCTACAATGAGCAGTTCTTC.

This sequence joins TRBV5-1 and TRBJ2-5; D not certain. This CDR3 spans 13 amino acids. CDR1 and CDR2 (germline): SGHRS, YFSETQ. Deletions cut 2 bases from V and 4 bases from J, with 9 bases between. CDR3 in amino acids: CASSFGPTETQYF. The DNA for the CDR3 is TGCGCCAGCAGCTTCGGGCCAACAGAGACCCAGTACTTC.

The sample holds a few counts of this clone. The sample contains more than one DNA sequence encoding this CDR3. The chain recombines TRBV20-1 with TRBJ2-5; no firm D call. Trimming cost V 6 bases and J 4 bases, with 9 bases left between them. The CDR3 sequence is 11 residues long. The germline V gene has CDR1 DFQATT and CDR2 SNEGSKA (reference sequence). This chain's CDR3 is CSATRGETQYF. The CDR3 DNA reads TGCAGTGCCACGAGAGGAGAGACCCAGTACTTC.

The rearrangement joins TRBV11-2 to TRBJ2-1; maybe TRBD2 (6 bases). V was trimmed by 1 base and J by 0 bases, leaving 13 bases between them. Per the germline V gene, CDR1 is SGHAT and CDR2 is FQNNGV. The CDR3 contains 17 residues. The CDR3 here is CASSLVAGRTSYNEQFF. CDR3 nucleotides: TGTGCCAGCAGCTTAGTTGCGGGACGGACCTCCTACAATGAGCAGTTCTTC.

V is TRBV6-6 and J is TRBJ2-7; TRBD1 agrees at 7 bases. J was trimmed by 6 bases and V by 5 bases; bases with no gene match: 7. Looked up from germline, CDR1 is MNHNY and CDR2 is SVGAGI (reference sequence). CDR3 size: 13 residues. The CDR3 DNA is TGTGCCAGCAGTCACCGGACAGGTCTCGAGCAGTACTTC. Its translation: CASSHRTGLEQYF.

The chain joins TRBV5-4 to TRBJ1-2, with TRBD1 identical over 10 bases. Germline assignment: CDR1 SGHNT and CDR2 YYREEE (reference sequence). The length of the CDR3 is 15 residues. The J segment lost 5 bases and the V segment lost 3 bases, leaving 7 bases of the junction unmatched. The chain's CDR3 is CASSWDRGKGYGYTF. The CDR3 DNA is TGTGCCAGCAGCTGGGACAGGGGAAAAGGGTATGGCTACACCTTC.

This clone has just a few counts. The chain recombines TRBV7-2 with TRBJ2-2; D uncertain. Germline V CDR1 and CDR2: SGHTA, FQGNSA. This CDR3 spans 14 amino acids. V gave up 2 bases and J gave up 1 base, with 5 bases separating them. The CDR3, as DNA: TGTGCCAGCAGCTTACGAGGGAACACCGGGGAGCTGTTTTTT. This translates into CASSLRGNTGELFF. The variable domain in full, completed from reference TRBV7-2 and TRBJ2-2, reads GAGVSQSPSNKVTEKGKDVELRCDPISGHTALYWYRQSLGQGLEFLIYFQGNSAPDKSGLPSDRFSAERTGGSVSTLTIQRTQQEDSAVYLCASSLRGNTGELFFGEGSRLTVL.

The chain employs TRBV6-5 and TRBJ1-4, with D unclear. Germline assignment: CDR1 MNHEY and CDR2 SVGAGI. This CDR3 has 15 residues. With 2 bases removed from V and 8 bases from J, the gap between germline ends came to 15 bases. The CDR3, as DNA: TGTGCCAGCAGTTACCCGGGAAGGGTGCCGGAAAAACTGTTTTTT. Amino acid sequence: CASSYPGRVPEKLFF.

Comment on this clone: Other DNA sequences in the sample encode the same CDR3. The chain couples TRBV7-3 to TRBJ2-3; D tentatively fits TRBD1 or TRBD2 (5 bases each). The V gene's germline CDR1 is SGHTA and CDR2 FQGTGA. The CDR3 has 13 amino acids. Trimming took 0 bases from V and 4 from J, leaving 5 bases between them. In DNA form, the CDR3 reads TGTGCCAGCAGCTTAACGGGACCAGATACGCAGTATTTT. Protein: CASSLTGPDTQYF.

The V and J genes are TRBV7-8 and TRBJ2-1; 7 bases align to TRBD1. Losses at the gene ends were 2 bases for V and 4 bases for J; bases not matched to a gene: 5. This CDR3 comprises 15 residues. The germline CDR1 and CDR2 sequences are SGHVS and FQNEAQ. The CDR3 loop reads CASSLQGVLYNEQFF. As DNA, the CDR3 is TGTGCCAGCAGCTTACAGGGGGTGCTTTACAATGAGCAGTTCTTC.

This clone has just a few counts. This chain uses TRBV7-6 with TRBJ2-5, with 7 bases matching TRBD2. The CDR3 has 14 residues. The germline gives CDR1 SGHVS, CDR2 FNYEAQ. V dropped 5 bases and J dropped 2; count of bases not matched to a gene: 5. Here the CDR3 DNA reads TGTGCCAGCAGCCGACGGGGAGGGCAAGAGACCCAGTACTTC. Amino acids: CASSRRGGQETQYF.